A selection of T cell receptor beta chains follows, all from one sample in a study of control samples from healthy donors and cancer patients. Sequencing was performed with immunoSEQ multiplex PCR; in TCRdb, only in-frame clones are kept and a portion is missing. The data show over 150,000 clones, around nine tenths seen once. What was sequenced was blood. Receptor source: a man aged 25-45 years in good health. Each CDR3 is given with its conserved first and last residue. A D gene is named only where the DNA matches it firmly. Rows may omit the clone size; those that give it use once, few, many or a size class.

clone size: NA; J gene: TRBJ2-2; D gene: NA; V gene: TRBV28; CDR3 protein: CASSFYGELFF; CDR3 DNA: TGTGCCAGCAGTTTTTACGGGGAGCTGTTTTTT
clone size: NA; J gene: TRBJ1-5; D gene: TRBD1; V gene: TRBV28; CDR3 protein: CASSFGEGAQPQHF; CDR3 DNA: TGTGCCAGCAGTTTCGGGGAGGGGGCTCAGCCCCAGCATTTT
clone size: NA; J gene: TRBJ1-6; D gene: NA; V gene: TRBV30; CDR3 protein: CAWSVQGASGSSPLHF; CDR3 DNA: TGTGCCTGGAGTGTACAAGGGGCATCAGGGAGTTCACCCCTCCACTTT
clone size: NA; J gene: TRBJ1-5; D gene: NA; V gene: TRBV28; CDR3 protein: CASSYGAGNQPQHF; CDR3 DNA: TGTGCCAGCAGTTATGGCGCGGGCAATCAGCCCCAGCATTTT
clone size: NA; J gene: TRBJ1-1; D gene: TRBD1; V gene: TRBV5-5; CDR3 protein: CASSTGTGMNTEAFF; CDR3 DNA: TGTGCCAGCAGCACGGGGACAGGGATGAACACTGAAGCTTTCTTT
clone size: NA; J gene: TRBJ2-7; D gene: NA; V gene: TRBV5-1; CDR3 protein: CASSPSSYEQYF; CDR3 DNA: TGCGCCAGCAGCCCCAGTTCCTACGAGCAGTACTTC
clone size: NA; J gene: TRBJ1-1; D gene: NA; V gene: TRBV28; CDR3 protein: CASSFGGRTEAFF; CDR3 DNA: TGTGCCAGCAGTTTCGGGGGACGAACTGAAGCTTTCTTT
clone size: NA; J gene: TRBJ2-7; D gene: TRBD1; V gene: TRBV29-1; CDR3 protein: CSVMGQPNYEQYF; CDR3 DNA: TGCAGCGTAATGGGACAGCCTAACTACGAGCAGTACTTC
clone size: NA; J gene: TRBJ1-1; D gene: NA; V gene: TRBV29-1; CDR3 protein: CSVEVVRGATEAFF; CDR3 DNA: TGCAGCGTTGAAGTCGTTAGGGGGGCAACTGAAGCTTTCTTT
clone size: NA; J gene: TRBJ2-3; D gene: TRBD2; V gene: TRBV11-2; CDR3 protein: CASSPLAGGLTDTQYF; CDR3 DNA: TGTGCCAGCAGCCCATTAGCGGGAGGCCTCACAGATACGCAGTATTTT
clone size: NA; J gene: TRBJ1-1; D gene: TRBD1; V gene: TRBV9; CDR3 protein: CASSSGQGLNTEAFF; CDR3 DNA: TGTGCCAGCAGCTCGGGACAGGGGCTGAACACTGAAGCTTTCTTT
clone size: NA; J gene: TRBJ2-4; D gene: TRBD2; V gene: TRBV5-4; CDR3 protein: CASSSGLAGGPGKNIQYF; CDR3 DNA: TGTGCCAGCAGCTCGGGACTAGCGGGGGGGCCCGGCAAAAACATTCAGTACTTC
clone size: NA; J gene: TRBJ1-2; D gene: NA; V gene: TRBV28; CDR3 protein: CASSPRGLYGYTF; CDR3 DNA: TGTGCCAGCAGTCCCCGGGGGCTCTATGGCTACACCTTC
clone size: NA; J gene: TRBJ1-1; D gene: TRBD1; V gene: TRBV10-3; CDR3 protein: CAISGSTGEVEAFF; CDR3 DNA: TGTGCCATCAGTGGATCGACAGGGGAGGTGGAAGCTTTCTTT
clone size: NA; J gene: TRBJ2-5; D gene: NA; V gene: TRBV10-1; CDR3 protein: CASSEEASRATETQYF; CDR3 DNA: TGCGCCAGCAGTGAGGAGGCTAGCAGAGCCACGGAGACCCAGTACTTC
clone size: NA; J gene: TRBJ2-3; D gene: TRBD2; V gene: TRBV14; CDR3 protein: CASSQDRLTSGRADTQYF; CDR3 DNA: TGTGCCAGCAGCCAAGATCGGTTGACTAGCGGGAGGGCAGATACGCAGTATTTT
clone size: NA; J gene: TRBJ1-2; D gene: NA; V gene: TRBV19; CDR3 protein: CASRSGTPVGYTF; CDR3 DNA: TGTGCCAGTAGATCCGGGACACCGGTCGGCTACACCTTC
clone size: NA; J gene: TRBJ2-7; D gene: NA; V gene: TRBV29-1; CDR3 protein: CSVVSALAEQYF; CDR3 DNA: TGCAGCGTTGTGTCGGCCCTAGCCGAGCAGTACTTC
clone size: NA; J gene: TRBJ2-3; D gene: NA; V gene: TRBV4-2; CDR3 protein: CASSQLNRETDTQYF; CDR3 DNA: TGTGCCAGCAGCCAGCTAAACAGGGAAACAGATACGCAGTATTTT
clone size: NA; J gene: TRBJ2-2; D gene: NA; V gene: TRBV30; CDR3 protein: CAWVGGTGELFF; CDR3 DNA: TGTGCCTGGGTAGGGGGCACCGGGGAGCTGTTTTTT
clone size: once; J gene: TRBJ1-4; D gene: TRBD1; V gene: TRBV28; CDR3 protein: CASRRDRGGWIGEKLFF; CDR3 DNA: TGTGCCAGCAGGAGGGACAGGGGGGGATGGATTGGTGAAAAACTGTTTTTT
clone size: NA; J gene: TRBJ1-2; D gene: NA; V gene: TRBV7-2; CDR3 protein: CASSSVYGYTF; CDR3 DNA: TGTGCCAGCAGCTCGGTCTATGGCTACACCTTC
clone size: few; J gene: TRBJ1-1; D gene: NA; V gene: TRBV30; CDR3 protein: CAWSVFKEAFF; CDR3 DNA: TGTGCCTGGAGTGTATTTAAGGAAGCTTTCTTT
clone size: NA; J gene: TRBJ2-7; D gene: NA; V gene: TRBV19; CDR3 protein: CASSIVGTPDRSYEQYF; CDR3 DNA: TGTGCCAGTAGTATAGTGGGGACACCGGACCGCTCCTACGAGCAGTACTTC